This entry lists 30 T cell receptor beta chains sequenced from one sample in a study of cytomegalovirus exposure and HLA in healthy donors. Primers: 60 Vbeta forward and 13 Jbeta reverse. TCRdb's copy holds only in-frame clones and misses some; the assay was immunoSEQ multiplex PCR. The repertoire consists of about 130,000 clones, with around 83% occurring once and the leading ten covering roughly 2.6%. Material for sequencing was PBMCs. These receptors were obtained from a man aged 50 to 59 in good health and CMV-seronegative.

The DNA of the CDR3 is TGTGCCAGCAGTGAAGCGTCAACCCGGACAGGTTCCTACGAGCAGTACTTC. Translated: CASSEASTRTGSYEQYF. V and J are TRBV25-1 and TRBJ2-7; 7 bases are shared with TRBD1. Germline lookup yields CDR1 MGHDK and CDR2 SYGVNS. The V segment lost 2 bases and the J segment 1 base; nucleotides outside the gene matches: 11. CDR3 length equals 17 residues.

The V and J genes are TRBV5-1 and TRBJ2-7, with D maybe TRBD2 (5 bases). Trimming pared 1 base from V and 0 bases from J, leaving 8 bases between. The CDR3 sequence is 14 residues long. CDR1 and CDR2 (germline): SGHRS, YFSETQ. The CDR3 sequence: CASSLSRGSYEQYF. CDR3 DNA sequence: TGCGCCAGCAGCTTGAGTCGGGGCTCCTACGAGCAGTACTTC.

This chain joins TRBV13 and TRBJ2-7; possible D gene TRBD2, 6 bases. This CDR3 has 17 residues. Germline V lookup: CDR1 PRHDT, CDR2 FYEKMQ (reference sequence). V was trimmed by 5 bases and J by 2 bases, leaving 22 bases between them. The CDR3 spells CASSPRGLGGVTYEQYF. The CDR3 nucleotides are TGTGCCAGCAGCCCTCGGGGTTTGGGGGGAGTGACCTACGAGCAGTACTTC.

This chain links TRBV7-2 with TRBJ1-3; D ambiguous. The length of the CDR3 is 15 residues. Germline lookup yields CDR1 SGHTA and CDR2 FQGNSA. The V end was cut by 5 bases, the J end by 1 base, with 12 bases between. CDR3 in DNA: TGTGCCAGCAGCACCCGTGTCGGGTCTGGAAACACCATATATTTT. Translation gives CASSTRVGSGNTIYF.

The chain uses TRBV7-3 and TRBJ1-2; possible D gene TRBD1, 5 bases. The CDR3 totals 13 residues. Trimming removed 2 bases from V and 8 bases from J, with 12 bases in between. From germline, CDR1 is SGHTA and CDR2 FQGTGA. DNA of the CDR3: TGTGCCAGCAGCTTACGGGCAGGGCAAGGCTACACCTTC. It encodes CASSLRAGQGYTF. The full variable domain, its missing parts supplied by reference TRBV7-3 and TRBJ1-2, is GAGVSQTPSNKVTEKGKYVELRCDPISGHTALYWYRQSLGQGPEFLIYFQGTGAADDSGLPNDRFFAVRPEGSVSTLKIQRTERGDSAVYLCASSLRAGQGYTFGSGTRLTVV.

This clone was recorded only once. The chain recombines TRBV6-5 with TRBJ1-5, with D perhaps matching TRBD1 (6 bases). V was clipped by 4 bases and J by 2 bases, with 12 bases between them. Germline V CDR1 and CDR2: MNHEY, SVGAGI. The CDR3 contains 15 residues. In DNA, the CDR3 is TGTGCCAGCAGTTTCCAGGGGTCCGGCAATCAGCCCCAGCATTTT. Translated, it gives CASSFQGSGNQPQHF.

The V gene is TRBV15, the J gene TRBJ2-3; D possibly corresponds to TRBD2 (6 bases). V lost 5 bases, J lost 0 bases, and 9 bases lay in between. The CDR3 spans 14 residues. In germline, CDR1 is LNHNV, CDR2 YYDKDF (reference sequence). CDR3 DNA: TGTGCCACCAGCCAAAGCGGGAGCACAGATACGCAGTATTTT. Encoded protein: CATSQSGSTDTQYF.

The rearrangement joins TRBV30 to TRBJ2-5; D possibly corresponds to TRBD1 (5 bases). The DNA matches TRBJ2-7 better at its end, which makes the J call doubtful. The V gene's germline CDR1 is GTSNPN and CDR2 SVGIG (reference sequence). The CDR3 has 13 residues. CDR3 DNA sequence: TGTGCCTGGAGTGGGACAACCGGCAACGAGCAGTACTTC. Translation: CAWSGTTGNEQYF.

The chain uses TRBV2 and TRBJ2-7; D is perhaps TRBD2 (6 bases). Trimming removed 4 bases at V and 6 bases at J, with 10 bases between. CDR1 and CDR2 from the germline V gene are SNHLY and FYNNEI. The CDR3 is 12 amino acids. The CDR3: CASSVGGAEQYF. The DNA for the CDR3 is TGTGCCAGCAGTGTTGGAGGGGCCGAGCAGTACTTC.

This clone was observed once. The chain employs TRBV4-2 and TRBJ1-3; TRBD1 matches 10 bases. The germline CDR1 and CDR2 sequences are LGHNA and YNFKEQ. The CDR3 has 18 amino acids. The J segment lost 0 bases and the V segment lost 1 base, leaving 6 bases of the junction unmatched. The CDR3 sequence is CASSQVGTGASSGNTIYF. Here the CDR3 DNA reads TGTGCCAGCAGCCAAGTGGGGACAGGGGCCTCCTCTGGAAACACCATATATTTT.

The CDR3 bases are TGCGCCAGCACCCTCGGGGACAGGCCTAACTATGGCTACACCTTC. Translation: CASTLGDRPNYGYTF. The genes are TRBV4-3 and TRBJ1-2; 8 bases fit TRBD1. This CDR3 has 15 amino acids. Trimming cost V 7 bases and J 0 bases; bases outside gene matches: 7. Germline V gives CDR1 LGHNA, CDR2 YSLEER.

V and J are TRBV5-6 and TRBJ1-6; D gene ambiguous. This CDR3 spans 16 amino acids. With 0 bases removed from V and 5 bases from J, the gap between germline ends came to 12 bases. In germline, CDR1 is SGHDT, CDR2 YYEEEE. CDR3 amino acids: CASSLVAGADNSPLHF. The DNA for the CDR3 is TGTGCCAGCAGCTTGGTTGCCGGAGCTGATAATTCACCCCTCCACTTT.

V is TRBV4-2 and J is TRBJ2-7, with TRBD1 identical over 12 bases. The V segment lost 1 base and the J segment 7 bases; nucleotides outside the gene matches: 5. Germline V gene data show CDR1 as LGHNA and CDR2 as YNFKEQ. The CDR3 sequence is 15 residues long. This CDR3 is CASSQGGQGAGEQYF. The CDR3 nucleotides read TGTGCCAGCAGCCAAGGGGGACAGGGGGCGGGGGAGCAGTACTTC.

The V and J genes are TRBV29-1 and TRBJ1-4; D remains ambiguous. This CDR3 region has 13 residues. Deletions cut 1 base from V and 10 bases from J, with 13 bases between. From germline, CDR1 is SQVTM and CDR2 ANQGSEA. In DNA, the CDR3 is TGCAGCGTTGAAGCGGAGGTCTCAGGAAAACTGTTTTTT. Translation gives CSVEAEVSGKLFF.

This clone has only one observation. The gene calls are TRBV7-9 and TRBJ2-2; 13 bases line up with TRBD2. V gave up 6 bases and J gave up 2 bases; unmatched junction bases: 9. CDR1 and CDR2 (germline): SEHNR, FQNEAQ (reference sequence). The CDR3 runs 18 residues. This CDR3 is CASRPPGLAGYNTGELFF. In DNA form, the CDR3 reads TGTGCCAGCAGACCTCCGGGACTAGCGGGGTATAACACCGGGGAGCTGTTTTTT.

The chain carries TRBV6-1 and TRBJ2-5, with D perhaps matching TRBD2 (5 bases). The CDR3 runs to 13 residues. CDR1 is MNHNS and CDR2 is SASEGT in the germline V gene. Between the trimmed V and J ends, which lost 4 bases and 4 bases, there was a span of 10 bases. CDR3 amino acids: CASSGPGRETQYF. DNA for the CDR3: TGTGCCAGCAGTGGCCCGGGGAGAGAGACCCAGTACTTC.

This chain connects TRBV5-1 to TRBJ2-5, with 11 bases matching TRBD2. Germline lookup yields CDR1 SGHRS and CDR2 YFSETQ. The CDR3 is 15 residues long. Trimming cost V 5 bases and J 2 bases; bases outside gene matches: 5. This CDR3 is CASSPLAGGQETQYF. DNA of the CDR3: TGCGCCAGCAGTCCTCTAGCGGGGGGACAAGAGACCCAGTACTTC.

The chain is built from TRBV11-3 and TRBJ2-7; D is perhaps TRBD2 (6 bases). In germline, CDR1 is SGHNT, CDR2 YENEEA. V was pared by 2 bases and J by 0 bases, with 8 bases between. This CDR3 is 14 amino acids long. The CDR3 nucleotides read TGTGCCAGCAGCTTATACGGGAGCTCCTACGAGCAGTACTTC. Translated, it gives CASSLYGSSYEQYF.

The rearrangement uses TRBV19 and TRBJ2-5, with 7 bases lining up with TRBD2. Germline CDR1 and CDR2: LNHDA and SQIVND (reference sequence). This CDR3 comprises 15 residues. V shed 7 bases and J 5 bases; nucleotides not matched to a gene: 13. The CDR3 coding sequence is TGTGCCAGTACCGGCCAGCGGGGAACAAGGGAGACCCAGTACTTC. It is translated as CASTGQRGTRETQYF.

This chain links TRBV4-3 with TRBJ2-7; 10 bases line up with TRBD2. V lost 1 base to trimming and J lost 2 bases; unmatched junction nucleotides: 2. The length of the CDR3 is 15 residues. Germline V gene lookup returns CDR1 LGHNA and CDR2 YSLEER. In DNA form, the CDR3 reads TGCGCCAGCAGCCAAGGGACTAGCGGACCCTACGAGCAGTACTTC. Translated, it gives CASSQGTSGPYEQYF.

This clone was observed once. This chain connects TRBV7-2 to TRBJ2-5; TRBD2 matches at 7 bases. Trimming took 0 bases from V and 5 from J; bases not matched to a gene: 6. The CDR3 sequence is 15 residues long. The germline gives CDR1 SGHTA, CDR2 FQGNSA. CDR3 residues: CASSLAPGRGETQYF. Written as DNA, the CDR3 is TGTGCCAGCAGCTTAGCGCCGGGGCGGGGGGAGACCCAGTACTTC.

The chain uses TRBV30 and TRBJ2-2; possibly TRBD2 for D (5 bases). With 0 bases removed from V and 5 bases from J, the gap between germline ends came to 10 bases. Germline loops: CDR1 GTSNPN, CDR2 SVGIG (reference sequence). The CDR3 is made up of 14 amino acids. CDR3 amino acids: CAWSVRGWTGELFF. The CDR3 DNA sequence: TGTGCCTGGAGTGTACGAGGGTGGACCGGGGAGCTGTTTTTT.

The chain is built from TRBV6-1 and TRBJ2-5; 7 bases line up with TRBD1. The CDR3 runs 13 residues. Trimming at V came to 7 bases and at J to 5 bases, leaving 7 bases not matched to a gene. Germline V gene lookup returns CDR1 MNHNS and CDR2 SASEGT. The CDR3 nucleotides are TGTGCCAGCATCCAGACAGGGCGGGAGACCCAGTACTTC. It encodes CASIQTGRETQYF.

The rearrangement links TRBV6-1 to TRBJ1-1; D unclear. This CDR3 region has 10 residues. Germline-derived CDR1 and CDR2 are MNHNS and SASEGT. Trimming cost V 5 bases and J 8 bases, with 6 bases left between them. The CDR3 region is CASSPSEAFF. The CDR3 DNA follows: TGTGCCAGCAGTCCGTCGGAAGCTTTCTTT.

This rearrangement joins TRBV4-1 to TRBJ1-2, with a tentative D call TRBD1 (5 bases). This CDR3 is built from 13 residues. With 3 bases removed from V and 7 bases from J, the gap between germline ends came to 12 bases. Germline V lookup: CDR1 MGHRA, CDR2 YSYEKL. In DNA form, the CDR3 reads TGCGCCAGCAGCCATATGTTTAGGGGTGGCTACACCTTC. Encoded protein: CASSHMFRGGYTF.

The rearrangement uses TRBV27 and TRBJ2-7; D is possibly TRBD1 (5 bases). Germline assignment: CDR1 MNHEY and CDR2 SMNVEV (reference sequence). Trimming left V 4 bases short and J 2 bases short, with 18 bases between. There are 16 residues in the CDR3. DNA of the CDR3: TGTGCCAGCAGTTCGTATACGGCAGGGTCAACCTACGAGCAGTACTTC. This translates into CASSSYTAGSTYEQYF.

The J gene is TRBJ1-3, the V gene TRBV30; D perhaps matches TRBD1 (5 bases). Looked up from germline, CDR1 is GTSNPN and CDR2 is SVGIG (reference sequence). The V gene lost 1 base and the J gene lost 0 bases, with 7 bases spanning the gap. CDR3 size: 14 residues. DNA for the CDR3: TGTGCCTGGAGTGGACAGCGCTCTGGAAACACCATATATTTT. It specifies CAWSGQRSGNTIYF.

The DNA of the CDR3 is TGTGCCAGCAGTCGGGGGGATAGGACTGAAGCTTTCTTT. The encoded protein is CASSRGDRTEAFF. The chain links TRBV27 to TRBJ1-1; tentative D call: TRBD1 (5 bases). The CDR3 spans 13 residues. The ends were cut back, 5 bases at V and 5 bases at J, with 12 bases in the middle. Germline V gives CDR1 MNHEY, CDR2 SMNVEV (reference sequence).

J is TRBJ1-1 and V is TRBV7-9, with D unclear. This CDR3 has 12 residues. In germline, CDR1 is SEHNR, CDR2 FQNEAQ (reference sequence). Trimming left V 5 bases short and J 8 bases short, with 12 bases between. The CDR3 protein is CASSPTVSEAFF. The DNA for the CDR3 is TGTGCCAGCAGCCCTACGGTGAGCGAAGCTTTCTTT.

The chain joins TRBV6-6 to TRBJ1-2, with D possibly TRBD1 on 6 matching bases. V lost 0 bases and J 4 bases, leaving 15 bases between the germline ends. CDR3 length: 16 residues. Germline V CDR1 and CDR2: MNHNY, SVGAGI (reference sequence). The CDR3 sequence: CASSYSGGAQVYGYTF. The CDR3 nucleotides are TGTGCCAGCAGTTACTCGGGGGGGGCGCAGGTCTATGGCTACACCTTC.